These 25 T cell receptor beta chains were sequenced from one sample in a study of PD-L1 blockade in urothelial cancer. The repertoire was sequenced with immunoSEQ multiplex PCR; TCRdb's copy has only in-frame clones and lacks some. This sample has around 66,000 clones; 88% occur once, and the top ten carry around 11%. Indicated time point: peripheral blood 6 weeks after treatment start. This specimen consisted of PBMCs, obtained around atezolizumab (anti-PD-L1) treatment. Every receptor here comes from a man between 60 and 70 years old with urothelial cancer.

As concerns this clone: Other nucleotide sequences from this sample produce the same CDR3. The V and J genes are TRBV2 and TRBJ2-7; 8 nucleotides line up with TRBD1. This CDR3 is built from 14 residues. Trimming at V came to 5 bases and at J to 0 bases, leaving 3 bases not matched to a gene. CDR1 is SNHLY, CDR2 FYNNEI, per germline. The CDR3: CASSRDRSSYEQYF. The DNA for the CDR3 is TGTGCCAGCAGTCGGGACAGGAGCTCCTACGAGCAGTACTTC. Using reference TRBV2 and TRBJ2-7 for the parts outside the CDR3, the full variable domain is EPEVTQTPSHQVTQMGQEVILRCVPISNHLYFYWYRQILGQKVEFLVSFYNNEISEKSEIFDDQFSVERPDGSNFTLKIRSTKLEDSAMYFCASSRDRSSYEQYFGPGTRLTVT.

The chain links TRBV27 to TRBJ1-6, with 10 bases matching TRBD1. With 3 bases clipped from V and 7 bases from J, the junction kept 0 bases outside the gene matches. This CDR3 has 14 residues. The germline V gene has CDR1 MNHEY and CDR2 SMNVEV (reference sequence). CDR3: CASSLDRGNSPLHF. The DNA for the CDR3 is TGTGCCAGCAGTTTGGACAGGGGGAATTCACCCCTCCACTTT.

The CDR3 DNA reads as TGTGCCAGCGCCAGGGTGGCAGCGGGAAACAATGAGCAGTTCTTC. This codes for CASARVAAGNNEQFF. This chain uses TRBV28 with TRBJ2-1; 7 bases agree with TRBD2. The CDR3 is 15 amino acids. Germline CDR1 reads MDHEN; CDR2 reads SYDVKM. The V and J ends lost 8 bases and 5 bases, in that order; junction bases with no gene match: 12.

A single count supports this clone. V usage is TRBV28 and J usage is TRBJ2-1; tentative D call: TRBD1 (5 bases). Germline V lookup: CDR1 MDHEN, CDR2 SYDVKM. V lost 6 bases to trimming and J lost 1 base, with 28 bases between them. There are 20 residues in the CDR3. Here the CDR3 reads CASSQERKGRLVRSYNEQFF. The CDR3 DNA reads TGTGCCAGCAGCCAGGAGCGAAAGGGGCGCTTGGTTAGGTCCTACAATGAGCAGTTCTTC. Using reference TRBV28 and TRBJ2-1 for the parts outside the CDR3, the full variable domain is DVKVTQSSRYLVKRTGEKVFLECVQDMDHENMFWYRQDPGLGLRLIYFSYDVKMKEKGDIPEGYSVSREKKERFSLILESASTNQTSMYLCASSQERKGRLVRSYNEQFFGPGTRLTVL.

The chain links TRBV5-4 to TRBJ2-3, with TRBD2 matching over 9 bases. Germline CDR1 is SGHNT and CDR2 is YYREEE (reference sequence). Trimming took 0 bases from V and 1 from J; bases not matched to a gene: 6. The CDR3 contains 17 residues. This chain's CDR3 is CASSLGSGRFGTDTQYF. CDR3 nucleotide sequence: TGTGCCAGCAGCTTGGGTAGCGGGAGATTCGGCACAGATACGCAGTATTTT.

This clone was counted only a few times. V usage is TRBV13 and J usage is TRBJ1-2, with a possible D match to TRBD1 (5 bases). The germline V and J ends were trimmed by 2 bases and 2 bases, with 6 bases remaining between them. This CDR3 spans 13 amino acids. Germline-derived CDR1 and CDR2 are PRHDT and FYEKMQ (reference sequence). The CDR3 bases are TGTGCCAGCAGCTTACAGGGAAACTATGGCTACACCTTC. This sequence encodes CASSLQGNYGYTF.

The chain is built from TRBV5-6 and TRBJ1-3, with unresolved D. CDR1 and CDR2 from the germline V gene are SGHDT and YYEEEE. V shed 3 bases and J shed 0 bases, with 13 bases lying between them. CDR3 length equals 16 residues. This CDR3 is CASSSQINYSGNTIYF. CDR3 in DNA: TGTGCCAGCAGCTCCCAGATAAACTACTCTGGAAACACCATATATTTT.

The J gene is TRBJ2-7, the V gene TRBV5-1, with 9 bases that match TRBD2. There are 13 residues in the CDR3. Trimming removed 0 bases from V and 5 bases from J; junction bases left unmatched: 0. Per the germline V gene, CDR1 is SGHRS and CDR2 is YFSETQ. CDR3 residues: CASSLGLADEQYF. The CDR3 DNA follows: TGCGCCAGCAGCTTGGGACTAGCGGACGAGCAGTACTTC.

The chain uses TRBV9 and TRBJ1-3; D gene ambiguous. Per germline, CDR1 SGDLS and CDR2 YYNGEE. The CDR3 covers 15 residues. V lost 4 bases and J lost 0, with 11 bases in between. The CDR3 DNA follows: TGTGCCAGCAGCCCCCCCGGGTACTCTGGAAACACCATATATTTT. Residues: CASSPPGYSGNTIYF.

The chain has TRBV11-3 and TRBJ2-5, with D tentatively TRBD2 (6 bases). CDR1 is SGHNT, CDR2 YENEEA, per germline. V lost 5 bases to trimming and J lost 4 bases, with 20 bases between them. CDR3 size: 16 residues. In nucleotides, the CDR3 is TGTGCCAGCAGCGATGGGGTCGGGGGTGTAGGAGAGACCCAGTACTTC. Amino acids: CASSDGVGGVGETQYF.

The genes are TRBV7-2 and TRBJ2-7, with TRBD1 identical over 12 bases. The CDR3 has 14 amino acids. After removal of 6 bases from V and 7 bases from J, the junction contained 7 bases not matched to a gene. Germline loops: CDR1 SGHTA, CDR2 FQGNSA. The CDR3 bases are TGTGCCAGCAGAGGGGACAGGGGGCGGGGAGAGCAGTACTTC. This sequence encodes CASRGDRGRGEQYF.

The chain links TRBV10-3 to TRBJ2-1; 8 bases line up with TRBD2. The trim removed 0 bases at V and 5 bases at J, leaving 3 bases unmatched. Germline V gene data show CDR1 as ENHRY and CDR2 as SYGVKD. The CDR3 consists of 15 residues. The CDR3 sequence is CAISESGAGDNEQFF. For the CDR3, the DNA is TGTGCCATCAGTGAGTCAGGAGCGGGGGACAATGAGCAGTTCTTC.

The chain couples TRBV27 to TRBJ2-3, with D possibly TRBD1 on 6 matching bases. Germline lookup yields CDR1 MNHEY and CDR2 SMNVEV (reference sequence). Trimming removed 7 bases from V and 2 bases from J, with 19 bases in between. CDR3 size: 16 residues. CDR3: CASIKQQGSPTDTQYF. As DNA, the CDR3 is TGTGCCAGCATTAAACAACAGGGATCCCCCACAGATACGCAGTATTTT.

In its sample, this clone was seen once. CDR3 protein: CASSKPSRDTATGELFF. The CDR3 region has the DNA TGTGCCAGCAGCAAACCATCACGGGACACCGCCACCGGGGAGCTGTTTTTT. This chain links TRBV5-4 with TRBJ2-2, with D possibly matching TRBD1 (6 bases). The germline V gene encodes CDR1 SGHNT and CDR2 YYREEE (reference sequence). The V gene lost 4 bases and the J gene lost 4 bases, with 20 bases spanning the gap. This CDR3 region has 17 residues. The entire variable domain, with the rest obtained from reference TRBV5-4 and TRBJ2-2, is as follows: ETGVTQSPTHLIKTRGQQVTLRCSSQSGHNTVSWYQQALGQGPQFIFQYYREEENGRGNFPPRFSGLQFPNYSSELNVNALELDDSALYLCASSKPSRDTATGELFFGEGSRLTVL.

The CDR3 is CSVGDRSSYEQYF. The CDR3 nucleotides read TGCAGCGTTGGCGACAGAAGCTCCTACGAGCAGTACTTC. This sequence joins TRBV29-1 and TRBJ2-7; D is perhaps TRBD1 (5 bases). Germline CDR1 and CDR2: SQVTM and ANQGSEA. Trimming took off 4 bases at V and 0 bases at J, with 10 bases between the two ends. The CDR3 consists of 13 residues.

This clone was detected only once. This chain links TRBV7-2 with TRBJ2-3; D possibly corresponds to TRBD2 (6 bases). V was clipped by 5 bases and J by 6 bases, with 12 bases between them. CDR3 size: 13 residues. Per the germline V gene, CDR1 is SGHTA and CDR2 is FQGNSA. CDR3 DNA: TGTGCCAGCAGCCGGAGGGCGAGTGATACGCAGTATTTT. This translates into CASSRRASDTQYF.

The chain combines TRBV19 with TRBJ1-1; 7 positions agree with TRBD1. Trimming at V came to 6 bases and at J to 3 bases, leaving 7 bases not matched to a gene. This CDR3 is built from 14 residues. The germline V gene has CDR1 LNHDA and CDR2 SQIVND (reference sequence). CDR3 nucleotide sequence: TGTGCCAGTAGACGGGACAGCCAAGACACTGAAGCTTTCTTT. This gives the protein CASRRDSQDTEAFF.

This chain links TRBV5-1 with TRBJ1-1; D perhaps matches TRBD1 (5 bases). From germline, CDR1 is SGHRS and CDR2 YFSETQ. The CDR3 extends over 14 amino acids. Trimming cost V 4 bases and J 5 bases, with 15 bases left between them. The CDR3 loop is CASSKGEAWTEAFF. CDR3 DNA: TGCGCCAGCAGCAAAGGGGAGGCTTGGACTGAAGCTTTCTTT.

The V gene is TRBV10-1, the J gene TRBJ1-5, with D possibly being TRBD1 (6 bases). This CDR3 spans 19 amino acids. CDR1 WNHNN and CDR2 SYGVQD come from the germline V gene (reference sequence). The V and J ends lost 6 bases and 0 bases respectively, with 24 bases between them. The CDR3 sequence: CASSPLRDMTKYSNQPQHF. CDR3 bases: TGCGCCAGCAGCCCACTCCGGGACATGACAAAATATAGCAATCAGCCCCAGCATTTT.

The chain is built from TRBV9 and TRBJ2-7; D is ambiguous. Germline V CDR1 and CDR2: SGDLS, YYNGEE. Trimming cost V 4 bases and J 5 bases, with 16 bases left between them. This CDR3 spans 14 amino acids. The CDR3 DNA sequence: TGTGCCAGCAGCTTCGGCCAGGCGAGAAACGAGCAGTACTTC. Its protein is CASSFGQARNEQYF. The full variable domain, with the rest looked up from reference TRBV9 and TRBJ2-7, is DSGVTQTPKHLITATGQRVTLRCSPRSGDLSVYWYQQSLDQGLQFLIQYYNGEERAKGNILERFSAQQFPDLHSELNLSSLELGDSALYFCASSFGQARNEQYFGPGTRLTVT.

The chain has TRBV29-1 and TRBJ2-1; 12 bases map to TRBD2. After removal of 1 base from V and 0 bases from J, the junction contained 19 bases not matched to a gene. Per germline, CDR1 SQVTM and CDR2 ANQGSEA. The CDR3 covers 22 residues. CDR3 nucleotides: TGCAGCGTTGAAGGGACAGGCGGAGGGCTAGCGGGAGGGAAAAGCTCCTACAATGAGCAGTTCTTC. Its protein product is CSVEGTGGGLAGGKSSYNEQFF.

The chain has TRBV5-8 and TRBJ1-1, with 9 bases aligning to TRBD1. The CDR3 is 14 residues long. Germline V gene data show CDR1 as SGHTS and CDR2 as YDEGEE. The trim removed 6 bases at V and 12 bases at J, leaving 15 bases unmatched. In DNA, the CDR3 is TGTGCCAGCACCTACCCTGGGACAGGGAGTGGAACTTTCTTT. Its protein product is CASTYPGTGSGTFF.

This sequence joins TRBV28 and TRBJ1-5; 7 bases are a match to TRBD1. The V segment lost 3 bases and the J segment 1 base; nucleotides outside the gene matches: 3. The CDR3 runs to 15 residues. Germline lookup yields CDR1 MDHEN and CDR2 SYDVKM. The CDR3 protein is CASSFPRGSNQPQHF. CDR3 DNA: TGTGCCAGCAGTTTTCCCAGGGGGAGCAATCAGCCCCAGCATTTT.

A few counts support this clone. The chain uses TRBV30 and TRBJ1-6; D remains ambiguous. The V end lost 5 bases, the J end lost 5 bases, and 10 bases lay between the germline ends. Germline loops: CDR1 GTSNPN, CDR2 SVGIG (reference sequence). This CDR3 has 13 amino acids. This CDR3 reads CAWAGFHNSPLHF. For the CDR3, the DNA is TGTGCCTGGGCGGGGTTCCATAATTCACCCCTCCACTTT.

This chain uses TRBV13 with TRBJ1-3; the D gene is possibly TRBD1 (6 bases). The CDR3 is made up of 15 amino acids. V shed 7 bases and J shed 3 bases, with 16 bases lying between them. CDR1 is PRHDT, CDR2 FYEKMQ, per germline (reference sequence). The CDR3 DNA reads TGTGCCAGCACCTTCTCCGGGACATTTGGAAACACCATATATTTT. This sequence encodes CASTFSGTFGNTIYF.